The rows below give T cell receptor beta chains drawn from one sample of a study of T cells in narcolepsy. Data came from immunoSEQ multiplex PCR; TCRdb stores just in-frame clones and leaves some out. The data contain about 32,000 clones, around 83% of them singletons. Sequencing input: memory (CD45RA-) CD4+ T cells from blood. The receptors were gathered from a human donor in good health. Each CDR3 is given with its conserved first and last residue. D genes are given only for firm matches. A clone size is listed for some rows: how often the clone was seen (once, few, many), or a class if it is expanded.

clone size: NA
D gene: NA
J gene: TRBJ1-1
V gene: TRBV7-8
CDR3 DNA: TGTGCCAGCAGCTTAGCGAGGGGAGGTGAAGCTTTCTTT
CDR3 protein: CASSLARGGEAFF

clone size: few
D gene: NA
J gene: TRBJ1-2
V gene: TRBV7-9
CDR3 DNA: TGTGCCAGCAGCTTAAATCCCGGCAGGGGCGAATATGGCTACACCTTC
CDR3 protein: CASSLNPGRGEYGYTF

clone size: once
D gene: TRBD1
J gene: TRBJ1-1
V gene: TRBV6-6
CDR3 DNA: TGTGCCAGCAGTTACGGGACAGGGAACACTGAAGCTTTCTTT
CDR3 protein: CASSYGTGNTEAFF

clone size: few
D gene: TRBD1
J gene: TRBJ1-1
V gene: TRBV7-8
CDR3 DNA: TGTGCCAGCAGCTCCTGGACAGGGGTGAACACTGAAGCTTTCTTT
CDR3 protein: CASSSWTGVNTEAFF

clone size: NA
D gene: NA
J gene: TRBJ2-1
V gene: TRBV2
CDR3 DNA: TGTGCCAGCAGTGAGGAGGGATCTTCAGGGCAGTTCTTC
CDR3 protein: CASSEEGSSGQFF

clone size: NA
D gene: NA
J gene: TRBJ2-1
V gene: TRBV7-2
CDR3 DNA: TGTGCCAGCAGCTCAAAGTCAGGTGGTTACAATGAGCAGTTCTTC
CDR3 protein: CASSSKSGGYNEQFF

clone size: NA
D gene: NA
J gene: TRBJ1-2
V gene: TRBV4-3
CDR3 DNA: TGCGCCAGCAGCCAGTGGCTCAACTATGGCTACACCTTC
CDR3 protein: CASSQWLNYGYTF

clone size: NA
D gene: NA
J gene: TRBJ2-7
V gene: TRBV6-6
CDR3 DNA: TGTGCCAGCAGTTACCCGGGACGGCCCTACGAGCAGTACTTC
CDR3 protein: CASSYPGRPYEQYF

clone size: NA
D gene: TRBD2
J gene: TRBJ2-5
V gene: TRBV4-1
CDR3 DNA: TGCGCCAGCAGCCTCTCGGTGGGGACTAGCGTTGAGACCCAGTACTTC
CDR3 protein: CASSLSVGTSVETQYF

clone size: NA
D gene: TRBD1
J gene: TRBJ1-5
V gene: TRBV6-5
CDR3 DNA: TGTGCCAGCAGTTTTACAGGGGGTGATGGCAATCAGCCCCAGCATTTT
CDR3 protein: CASSFTGGDGNQPQHF

clone size: NA
D gene: NA
J gene: TRBJ2-7
V gene: TRBV2
CDR3 DNA: TGTGCCAGCAGTCCCGGGACTCTCTCCCCCGAGCAGTACTTC
CDR3 protein: CASSPGTLSPEQYF

clone size: NA
D gene: NA
J gene: TRBJ1-5
V gene: TRBV7-2
CDR3 DNA: TGTGCCAGCAGCCGCAGGGACGGTCAGCCCCAGCATTTT
CDR3 protein: CASSRRDGQPQHF

clone size: NA
D gene: NA
J gene: TRBJ1-1
V gene: TRBV27
CDR3 DNA: TGTGCCAGCGCAAAGAGGACGGTTAACACTGAAGCTTTCTTT
CDR3 protein: CASAKRTVNTEAFF

clone size: NA
D gene: NA
J gene: TRBJ1-1
V gene: TRBV11-2
CDR3 DNA: TGTGCCAGCAGCTTAGCAGGGCAGGGAAGGACTGAAGCTTTCTTT
CDR3 protein: CASSLAGQGRTEAFF

clone size: NA
D gene: NA
J gene: TRBJ1-3
V gene: TRBV7-8
CDR3 DNA: TGTGCCAGCAGCTTTTCGGGGGGCAGCTCTGGAAACACCATATATTTT
CDR3 protein: CASSFSGGSSGNTIYF

clone size: NA
D gene: NA
J gene: TRBJ2-5
V gene: TRBV5-1
CDR3 DNA: TGCGCCAGCAGCTCCTTAGCAGCCTTTGATGAGACCCAGTACTTC
CDR3 protein: CASSSLAAFDETQYF

clone size: NA
D gene: TRBD1
J gene: TRBJ1-1
V gene: TRBV2
CDR3 DNA: TGTGCCAGCAGGCCGACAGGGGACGGTGAAGCTTTCTTT
CDR3 protein: CASRPTGDGEAFF

clone size: NA
D gene: NA
J gene: TRBJ2-2
V gene: TRBV19
CDR3 DNA: TGTGCCAGTAGTACCCGGGACTTGAGCGGGGAGCTGTTTTTT
CDR3 protein: CASSTRDLSGELFF

clone size: NA
D gene: NA
J gene: TRBJ2-3
V gene: TRBV5-1
CDR3 DNA: TGCGCCAGCAGCTTGGGGACAGTGAATGCAGATACGCAGTATTTT
CDR3 protein: CASSLGTVNADTQYF

clone size: few
D gene: NA
J gene: TRBJ2-1
V gene: TRBV7-6
CDR3 DNA: TGTGCCAGCAGCTTAGAGGTGGGGATGGAGCAGTTCTTC
CDR3 protein: CASSLEVGMEQFF

clone size: NA
D gene: NA
J gene: TRBJ1-5
V gene: TRBV7-2
CDR3 DNA: TGTGCCAGCAGCGTAGGGGCGGATAATCAGCCCCAGCATTTT
CDR3 protein: CASSVGADNQPQHF

clone size: once
D gene: TRBD1
J gene: TRBJ2-3
V gene: TRBV5-8
CDR3 DNA: TGTGCCAGCAGCATACAGGGGGCCAGGACAGATACGCAGTATTTT
CDR3 protein: CASSIQGARTDTQYF

clone size: NA
D gene: TRBD1
J gene: TRBJ1-6
V gene: TRBV19
CDR3 DNA: TGTGCCAGCGCTTGGGGACAGGGTAAATCACCCCTCCACTTT
CDR3 protein: CASAWGQGKSPLHF

clone size: NA
D gene: NA
J gene: TRBJ1-1
V gene: TRBV7-8
CDR3 DNA: TGTGCCAGCAGCTTTAGGACAGAGAACACTGAAGCTTTCTTT
CDR3 protein: CASSFRTENTEAFF

clone size: NA
D gene: NA
J gene: TRBJ1-1
V gene: TRBV30
CDR3 DNA: TGTGCCTGGACAGGGGTGAGGGTGAGCACTGAAGCTTTCTTT
CDR3 protein: CAWTGVRVSTEAFF

clone size: NA
D gene: NA
J gene: TRBJ2-7
V gene: TRBV7-2
CDR3 DNA: TGTGCCAGCAGCTTAGGGGGGTGGGGCAACGAGCAGTACTTC
CDR3 protein: CASSLGGWGNEQYF

clone size: NA
D gene: NA
J gene: TRBJ1-6
V gene: TRBV15
CDR3 DNA: TGTGCCACCAGCAGATCCCAGGGCCGTGGTAATTCACCCCTCCACTTT
CDR3 protein: CATSRSQGRGNSPLHF